Here is one TCR beta chain with its context. A Seattle source enrolled patients during active infection and followed them longitudinally. This entry is derived from a study of blood T cell repertoires in COVID-19. Background on the study: COVID-19 samples from acute and convalescent phases originated in the United States, Italy and Spain. T cells, B-cell-depleted T cells, or PBMCs supplied cDNA or gDNA.

Per the germline V gene, CDR1 is SGHTA and CDR2 is FQGNSA. The CDR3 is made up of 16 amino acids. V trimming: 5 bases; J trimming: 1 base; junction bases outside the gene matches: 5. Original handling: Nucleated cell number was recorded as an estimate derived from reference gene primer amplification. Data came from immunoSEQ multiplex PCR; TCRdb stores just in-frame clones and leaves some out. V and J calls and clone size are copied from that table; D and trimming were computed from the DNA. The data hold 300,000 to 350,000 clones, with roughly 86% observed a single time. The chain carries TRBV7-2 and TRBJ2-3; the match to TRBD2 covers 11 bases. The sample was peripheral blood. The clonotype was recovered from a man aged 25 to 40 with COVID-19, enrolled during active disease. The CDR3 region has the DNA TGTGCCAGCAGCAAAAGACTAGCGGGGCGCACAGATACGCAGTATTTT. It specifies CASSKRLAGRTDTQYF.